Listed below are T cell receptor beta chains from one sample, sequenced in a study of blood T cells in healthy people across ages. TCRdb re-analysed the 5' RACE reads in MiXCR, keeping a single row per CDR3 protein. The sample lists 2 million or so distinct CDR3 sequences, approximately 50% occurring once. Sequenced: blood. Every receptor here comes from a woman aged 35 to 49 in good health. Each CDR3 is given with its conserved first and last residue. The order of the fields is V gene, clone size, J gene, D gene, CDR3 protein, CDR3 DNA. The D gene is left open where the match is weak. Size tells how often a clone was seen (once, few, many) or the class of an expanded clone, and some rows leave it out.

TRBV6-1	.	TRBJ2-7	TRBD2	CASRLTSGGTNSYEQYF	TGTGCCAGCAGACTGACTAGCGGGGGGACCAATTCTTACGAGCAGTACTTC
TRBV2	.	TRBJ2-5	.	CASSEVRADLGTQYF	TGTGCCAGCAGTGAAGTCCGGGCAGACTTAGGGACCCAGTACTTC
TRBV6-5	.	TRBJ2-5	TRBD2	CASRLSGGAGETQYF	TGTGCCAGCAGACTTAGCGGGGGGGCCGGAGAGACCCAGTACTTC
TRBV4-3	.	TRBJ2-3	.	CASSQAPARDNTDTQYF	TGCGCCAGCAGCCAAGCTCCCGCCCGCGACAACACAGATACGCAGTATTTT
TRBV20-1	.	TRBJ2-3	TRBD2	CSAPLAGGPGTDTQYF	TGCAGTGCCCCTCTAGCGGGGGGGCCTGGCACAGATACGCAGTATTTT
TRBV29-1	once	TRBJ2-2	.	CSVEDPGLSNTGELFF	TGCAGCGTTGAAGATCCCGGGCTTTCGAACACCGGGGAGCTGTTTTTT
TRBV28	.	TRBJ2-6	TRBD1	CASRGDRGPQGANVLTF	TGTGCCAGCAGGGGGGACAGGGGCCCTCAGGGGGCCAACGTCCTGACTTTC
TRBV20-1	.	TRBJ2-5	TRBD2	CSARMYRGLAGANQETQYF	TGCAGTGCTAGGATGTACCGGGGACTAGCGGGGGCCAACCAAGAGACCCAGTACTTC
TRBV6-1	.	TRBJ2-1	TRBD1	CASSPFPGQGGRGEQFF	TGTGCCAGCAGCCCCTTTCCGGGACAGGGGGGTCGAGGGGAGCAGTTCTTC
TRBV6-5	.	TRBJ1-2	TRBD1	CASTPSQGNLYGYTF	TGTGCCAGCACTCCCTCACAGGGGAACCTCTATGGCTACACCTTC
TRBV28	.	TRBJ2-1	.	CASSLLTGSDEQFF	TGTGCCAGCAGTTTATTAACAGGGAGTGATGAGCAGTTCTTC
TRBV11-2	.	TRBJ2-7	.	CASSEVWGRSSYEQYF	TGTGCCAGCAGCGAAGTTTGGGGGAGGAGCTCCTACGAGCAGTACTTC
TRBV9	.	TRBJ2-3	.	CASSPLFTARNTDTQYF	TGTGCCAGCAGCCCCCTTTTTACGGCCCGGAACACAGATACGCAGTATTTT
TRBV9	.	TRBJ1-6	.	CASSRGQLGNSPLHF	TGTGCCAGCAGCAGAGGACAGTTAGGGAATTCACCCCTCCACTTT
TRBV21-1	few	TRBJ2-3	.	CASSSSGTSGGHTDTQYF	TGTGCCAGCAGCAGTTCCGGGACTAGCGGGGGGCACACAGATACGCAGTATTTT
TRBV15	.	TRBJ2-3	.	CATSREGIRADTQYF	TGTGCCACCAGCAGAGAGGGGATTCGGGCAGATACGCAGTATTTT
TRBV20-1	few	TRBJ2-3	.	CSARVQEHTDTQYF	TGCAGTGCTAGAGTGCAGGAACACACAGATACGCAGTATTTT
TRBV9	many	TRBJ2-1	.	CASSGGNEQFF	TGTGCCAGCAGTGGAGGGAATGAGCAGTTCTTC
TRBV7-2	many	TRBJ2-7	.	CASSLEGVVTYEQYF	TGTGCCAGCAGCTTAGAGGGTGTCGTCACCTACGAGCAGTACTTC
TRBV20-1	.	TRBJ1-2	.	CSAPPGDDYGYTF	TGCAGTGCTCCCCCAGGGGACGACTATGGCTACACCTTC
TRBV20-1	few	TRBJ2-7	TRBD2	CSARVAGGYSYEQYF	TGCAGTGCTAGAGTCGCGGGGGGCTACTCCTACGAGCAGTACTTC
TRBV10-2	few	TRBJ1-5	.	CASSEGGGVNQPQHF	TGCGCCAGCAGTGAGGGGGGAGGCGTGAATCAGCCCCAGCATTTT
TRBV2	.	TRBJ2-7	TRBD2	CASRKSASGGVGTHEQYF	TGTGCCAGCAGGAAATCGGCTAGCGGGGGGGTTGGTACCCACGAGCAGTACTTC
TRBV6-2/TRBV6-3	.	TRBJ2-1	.	CASGLGSLGNSYNEQFF	TGTGCCAGCGGTTTGGGGAGCTTGGGGAACTCCTACAATGAGCAGTTCTTC
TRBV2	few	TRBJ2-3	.	CASPRGDSLSTDTQYF	TGTGCCAGCCCCCGGGGGGACAGCCTCTCCACAGATACGCAGTATTTT
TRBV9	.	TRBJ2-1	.	CASSVVQGLYNEQFF	TGTGCCAGCAGCGTAGTCCAGGGGCTCTACAATGAGCAGTTCTTC
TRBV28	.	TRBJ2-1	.	CASRALGGRVVYNEQFF	TGTGCCAGCAGGGCCTTAGGGGGGCGTGTGGTCTACAATGAGCAGTTCTTC
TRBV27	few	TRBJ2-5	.	CASRSGWGKETQYF	TGTGCCAGCCGTTCCGGGTGGGGGAAAGAGACCCAGTACTTC
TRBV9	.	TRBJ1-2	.	CASSGTGRGVGWDYGYTF	TGTGCCAGCAGCGGTACTGGTCGGGGGGTAGGATGGGACTATGGCTACACCTTC
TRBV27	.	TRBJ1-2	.	CASSKTNYGYTF	TGTGCCAGCAGTAAGACTAACTATGGCTACACCTTC
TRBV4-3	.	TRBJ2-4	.	CASSQERSEVKYF	TGCGCCAGCAGCCAAGAACGTAGCGAGGTCAAGTACTTC
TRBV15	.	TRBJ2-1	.	CATSKAASSYNEQFF	TGTGCCACCAGCAAGGCCGCGAGCTCCTATAATGAGCAGTTCTTC
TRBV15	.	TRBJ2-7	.	CATSRTRGLSYEQYF	TGTGCCACCAGCAGAACCCGGGGGCTCTCCTACGAGCAGTACTTC
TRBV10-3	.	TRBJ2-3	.	CAISGFEEDTQYF	TGTGCCATCAGTGGATTTGAGGAAGATACGCAGTATTTT
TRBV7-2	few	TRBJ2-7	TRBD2	CASSLNSGGAGEQYF	TGTGCCAGCAGCCTTAATAGCGGGGGGGCCGGGGAGCAGTACTTC
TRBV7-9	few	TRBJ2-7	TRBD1	CASSSPGTGNYEQYF	TGTGCCAGCAGCTCCCCAGGGACAGGTAACTACGAGCAGTACTTC
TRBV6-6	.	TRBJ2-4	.	CASSLGPQNIQYF	TGTGCCAGCAGTCTTGGGCCTCAAAACATTCAGTACTTC
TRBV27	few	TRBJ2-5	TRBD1	CASSSPGQLETQYF	TGTGCCAGCAGTTCCCCGGGACAGCTGGAGACCCAGTACTTC
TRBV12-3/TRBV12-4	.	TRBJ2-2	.	CASSPPLTGELFF	TGTGCCAGCAGTCCGCCCCTTACCGGGGAGCTGTTTTTT
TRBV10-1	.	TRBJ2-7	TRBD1	CASNPDRDPYEQYF	TGCGCCAGCAACCCGGACAGGGACCCCTACGAGCAGTACTTC
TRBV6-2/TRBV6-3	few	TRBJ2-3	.	CASSNTADTQYF	TGTGCCAGCAGTAATACAGCAGATACGCAGTATTTT